This is a list of T cell receptor beta chains from one sample in a study of blood T cell repertoires in COVID-19. Profiling relied on immunoSEQ multiplex PCR, and the TCRdb table lists in-frame clones only, not all of them. Among tens of thousands of clones listed, 85% to 90% were seen once. Sequencing was done on a sample of peripheral blood. These TCRs come from a woman in her forties or fifties with active COVID-19. Each CDR3 is given with its conserved first and last residue. The D gene is left open where the match is weak. Rows may omit the clone size; those that give it use once, few, many or a size class.

length	D	V	size	J	DNA	CDR3
11	-	TRBV7-9	-	TRBJ2-1	TGTGCCAGCAGCTTAGTTCTAGTGCAGTTCTTC	CASSLVLVQFF
17	TRBD2	TRBV5-6	-	TRBJ2-3	TGTGCCAGCAGCTCGGACGGAACTAGCGGGAGTACAGATACGCAGTATTTT	CASSSDGTSGSTDTQYF
11	-	TRBV2	-	TRBJ2-5	TGTGCCAGCGCGGCAATTGAGACCCAGTACTTC	CASAAIETQYF
15	TRBD2	TRBV27	-	TRBJ2-7	TGTGCCAGCAGTCTGAGACTAGCGGGAGTGGGGGAGCAGTACTTC	CASSLRLAGVGEQYF
12	-	TRBV28	-	TRBJ2-7	TGTGCCAGCAGTACCGAACCGGAGGGGAAGTACTTC	CASSTEPEGKYF
15	-	TRBV5-1	once	TRBJ1-2	TGCGCCAGCAGCTTGACGGATCGCTCCGGGTTCGGCTACACCTTC	CASSLTDRSGFGYTF
15	TRBD1	TRBV30	once	TRBJ1-3	TGTGCCTGGAGTGTCAGGGGGCAATCTGGAAACACCATATATTTT	CAWSVRGQSGNTIYF
15	TRBD1	TRBV9	-	TRBJ2-3	TGTGCCAGCAGCCGGGGACAGGGTGCGACAGATACGCAGTATTTT	CASSRGQGATDTQYF
17	-	TRBV28	-	TRBJ2-3	TGTGCCAGCAGTTTTAATAGCGGTCAGGAGGGCGCAGATACGCAGTATTTT	CASSFNSGQEGADTQYF
15	-	TRBV7-9	-	TRBJ1-1	TGTGCCAGCAGCTTAGGTCGGTCGCGGAACACTGAAGCTTTCTTT	CASSLGRSRNTEAFF
15	-	TRBV7-3	-	TRBJ1-5	TGTGCCAGCAGCTTAGGGTCGGGGAGCAATCAGCCCCAGCATTTT	CASSLGSGSNQPQHF
13	-	TRBV7-9	-	TRBJ2-7	TGTGCCAGCAGCCAGACTAGCATGGGACATCAGTACTTC	CASSQTSMGHQYF
13	-	TRBV6-5	-	TRBJ1-1	TGTGCCAGCAGTTACGAGGTTGGCACTGAAGCTTTCTTT	CASSYEVGTEAFF
15	TRBD2	TRBV6-2/TRBV6-3	-	TRBJ2-7	TGTGCCAGCAGTAGGACTAGCAAGGCGTCCTACGAGCAGTACTTC	CASSRTSKASYEQYF
15	TRBD1	TRBV15	-	TRBJ2-7	TGTGCCACCAGCAGAGACCAGGGGGCAAGATACGAGCAGTACTTC	CATSRDQGARYEQYF
14	-	TRBV5-1	once	TRBJ2-7	TGCGCCAGCAGCTTGAGCCAGGGAACCTACGAGCAGTACTTC	CASSLSQGTYEQYF
12	-	TRBV2	-	TRBJ2-7	TGTGCCAGCAGTCCTAGCTCCTACGAGCAGTACTTC	CASSPSSYEQYF
13	-	TRBV9	-	TRBJ1-1	TGTGCCAGCAGCCCACGGCCCGGGACTGAAGCTTTCTTT	CASSPRPGTEAFF
14	-	TRBV11-2	-	TRBJ1-1	TGTGCCAGCAGCTTCGGGGGGGTGAACACTGAAGCTTTCTTT	CASSFGGVNTEAFF
16	TRBD2	TRBV20-1	-	TRBJ2-1	TGCAGTGCTAGTGACTCGGGACTAGCGGGGCACAATGAGCAGTTCTTC	CSASDSGLAGHNEQFF
15	TRBD1	TRBV11-2	-	TRBJ1-4	TGTGCCAGCAGCACCTTATACAGGGGGGGTGAAAAACTGTTTTTT	CASSTLYRGGEKLFF
18	TRBD2	TRBV19	-	TRBJ2-1	TGTGCCAGTCGACAAAGGTTCTTCGGCGGGAGGGCCTACAATGAGCAGTTCTTC	CASRQRFFGGRAYNEQFF
12	-	TRBV6-1	-	TRBJ1-2	TGTGCCAGCAGTGACAGGGTGGGGGGCTACACCTTC	CASSDRVGGYTF
15	-	TRBV18	-	TRBJ2-1	TGTGCCAGCTCACCCCCGGCCAGGGCGAACGGTGAGCAGTTCTTC	CASSPPARANGEQFF
15	-	TRBV5-1	-	TRBJ1-2	TGCGCCAGCAGCTTGGATGTAGGGCGGGGACGAGGCTACACCTTC	CASSLDVGRGRGYTF